In this sample, the clone carrying this TCR beta chain turned up many times. What it recognizes is unknown. At one end the junction does not follow the germline gene, possibly because of a read error. This sample is drawn from a study of neurological immune-mediated disorders. Study outcomes and limitations: Levels of TCR clonal expansion peaked in HTLV-1-associated myelopathy and reached their lowest in multiple sclerosis, under those of healthy controls.

The authors produced cDNA by 5'RACE using 10-nucleotide random UMIs. Sequencing runs each generated in excess of 180 million TCR-beta sequences derived from 15-18 subjects. TCRdb reprocessed the 5' RACE reads with MiXCR, giving one entry per CDR3 protein. Of 46,000 or so distinct CDR3 sequences in the sample, around 4% were seen once. The germline V gene encodes CDR1 ENHRY and CDR2 SYGVKD. This CDR3 is built from 16 residues. V and J are TRBV10-3 and TRBJ1-6; 7 nucleotides line up with TRBD1. The sequence was obtained from a woman in her fifties or sixties with multiple sclerosis. Source material: PBMCs. CDR3 sequence: CATNPIEGTVNSPLNF. Here the CDR3 DNA reads TGTGCCACCAACCCTATCGAAGGGACAGTCAATTCACCCCTCAACTTT.